This T cell receptor beta chain was sequenced for a study of blood T cell repertoires in COVID-19. For the study at large: Acute and convalescent COVID-19 specimens originated in the United States, Italy and Spain. PBMCs, B-cell-depleted T cells, or T cells provided the cDNA or gDNA that made up the material.

Under the authors' procedure: Estimates of nucleated cell counts were drawn from the amplification of reference gene primers. Profiled with immunoSEQ multiplex PCR; TCRdb holds only in-frame clones, not every one. That table supplies the V and J calls and clone size; D and trimming were determined from the DNA. The sample holds roughly 200,000 clones, around four fifths seen once. The clonotype was recovered from a man aged 35 to 55 with active or convalescent COVID-19. Source material: peripheral blood.

CDR3 in DNA: TGTGCCAGCAGTTTATCAGGGACTGTGGGGGCAGATACGCAGTATTTT. It translates to CASSLSGTVGADTQYF. V gene TRBV27 combines with J gene TRBJ2-3; D is perhaps TRBD2 (6 bases). This CDR3 has 16 residues. The germline gives CDR1 MNHEY, CDR2 SMNVEV (reference sequence). V lost 0 bases and J lost 4, with 14 bases in between.